This entry lists 4 T cell receptor beta chains sequenced from one sample in a study of shared clonotypes between healthy human individuals. Terminally differentiated effector memory CD45RA+ cells were left out of the naive CD8 fraction, which was CD45RO-negative and positively selected for CCR7. Assay: immunoSEQ multiplex PCR; the TCRdb copy retains only in-frame clones and omits some. Of about 610,000 clones in the sample, roughly 96% are singletons; the top ten hold about 0.12%. The sequenced sample was naive CD8+ T cells sorted from blood. Receptors originate from a woman younger than 45 in good health.

This sequence joins TRBV27 and TRBJ2-7; D not resolved. This CDR3 contains 12 residues. The V gene lost 5 bases and the J gene lost 4 bases, with 9 bases spanning the gap. Germline loops: CDR1 MNHEY, CDR2 SMNVEV (reference sequence). CDR3 sequence: CASSPDLYEQYF. The DNA for the CDR3 is TGTGCCAGCAGTCCTGACCTATACGAGCAGTACTTC.

This chain links TRBV7-8 with TRBJ1-2, with D maybe TRBD1 (5 bases). Germline V CDR1 and CDR2: SGHVS, FQNEAQ. V shed 1 base and J shed 0 bases, with 12 bases lying between them. The CDR3 consists of 16 residues. The CDR3 nucleotides read TGTGCCAGCAGCTTAGACGAGACAGAAGCTAACTATGGCTACACCTTC. Residues: CASSLDETEANYGYTF.

The chain has TRBV19 and TRBJ2-7; 7 bases fit TRBD1. The V gene end was trimmed by 3 bases and the J gene end by 3 bases; junction bases not matched to a gene: 2. Germline CDR1 is LNHDA and CDR2 is SQIVND (reference sequence). The CDR3 has 13 amino acids. CDR3 residues: CASSIDRDYEQYF. The CDR3 nucleotides are TGTGCCAGTAGTATTGACAGGGACTACGAGCAGTACTTC.

This clone was observed a handful of times. The chain carries TRBV11-2 and TRBJ2-1, with TRBD2 identical over 10 bases. The V gene's germline CDR1 is SGHAT and CDR2 FQNNGV. After removal of 1 base from V and 2 bases from J, the junction contained 5 bases not matched to a gene. The CDR3 has 17 residues. CDR3: CASSLALGLAAYNEQFF. The CDR3 nucleotides are TGTGCCAGCAGCTTAGCCCTAGGACTAGCGGCCTACAATGAGCAGTTCTTC.